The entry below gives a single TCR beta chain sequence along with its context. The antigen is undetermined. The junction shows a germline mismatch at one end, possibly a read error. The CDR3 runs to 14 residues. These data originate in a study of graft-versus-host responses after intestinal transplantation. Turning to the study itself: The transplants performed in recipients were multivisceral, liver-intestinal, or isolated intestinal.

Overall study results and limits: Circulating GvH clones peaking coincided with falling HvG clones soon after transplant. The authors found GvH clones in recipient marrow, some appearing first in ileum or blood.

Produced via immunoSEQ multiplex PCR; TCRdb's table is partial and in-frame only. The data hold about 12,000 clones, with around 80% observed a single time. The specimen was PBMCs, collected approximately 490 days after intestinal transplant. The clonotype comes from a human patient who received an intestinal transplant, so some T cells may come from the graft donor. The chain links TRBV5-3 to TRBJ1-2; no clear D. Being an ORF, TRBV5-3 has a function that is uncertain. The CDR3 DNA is TGTGCCAGCAGCTTGGTCGAGGCGCCCGGTGGCTACACCTTC. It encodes CASSLVEAPGGYTF.